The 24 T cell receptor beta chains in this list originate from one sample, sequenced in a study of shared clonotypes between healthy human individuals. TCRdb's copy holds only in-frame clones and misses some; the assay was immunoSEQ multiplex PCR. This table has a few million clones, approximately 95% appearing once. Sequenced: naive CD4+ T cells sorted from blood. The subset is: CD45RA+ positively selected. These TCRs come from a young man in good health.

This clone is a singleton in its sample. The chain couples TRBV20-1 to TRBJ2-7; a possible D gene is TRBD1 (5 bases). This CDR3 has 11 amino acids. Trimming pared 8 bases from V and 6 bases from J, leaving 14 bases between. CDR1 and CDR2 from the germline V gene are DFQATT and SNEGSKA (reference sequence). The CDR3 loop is CSTGPQGEQYF. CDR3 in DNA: TGCAGTACGGGCCCCCAGGGCGAGCAGTACTTC.

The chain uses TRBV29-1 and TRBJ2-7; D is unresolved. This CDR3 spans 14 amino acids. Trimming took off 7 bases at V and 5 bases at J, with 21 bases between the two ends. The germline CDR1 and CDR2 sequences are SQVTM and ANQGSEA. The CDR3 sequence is CSAAEFRAGNEQYF. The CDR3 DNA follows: TGCAGCGCCGCCGAGTTTCGGGCAGGTAACGAGCAGTACTTC.

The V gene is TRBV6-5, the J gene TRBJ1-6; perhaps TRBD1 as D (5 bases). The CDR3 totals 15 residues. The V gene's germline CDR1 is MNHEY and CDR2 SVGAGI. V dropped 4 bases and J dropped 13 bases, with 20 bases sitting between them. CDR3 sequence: CASSLVGDGASPLHF. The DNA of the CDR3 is TGTGCCAGCAGTTTGGTAGGGGACGGCGCTTCGCCCCTCCACTTT.

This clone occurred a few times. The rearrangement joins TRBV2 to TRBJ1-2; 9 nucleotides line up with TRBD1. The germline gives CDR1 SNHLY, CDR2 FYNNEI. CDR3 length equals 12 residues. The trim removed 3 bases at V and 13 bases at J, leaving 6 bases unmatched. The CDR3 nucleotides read TGTGCCAGCAGTGAGGTGACAGGGGGTTGCACCTTC. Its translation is CASSEVTGGCTF.

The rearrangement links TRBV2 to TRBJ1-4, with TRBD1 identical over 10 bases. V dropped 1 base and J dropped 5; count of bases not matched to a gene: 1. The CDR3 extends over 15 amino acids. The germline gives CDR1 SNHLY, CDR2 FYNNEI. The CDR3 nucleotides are TGTGCCAGCAGTGAAGAGGACAGGGGGAATGAAAAACTGTTTTTT. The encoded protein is CASSEEDRGNEKLFF.

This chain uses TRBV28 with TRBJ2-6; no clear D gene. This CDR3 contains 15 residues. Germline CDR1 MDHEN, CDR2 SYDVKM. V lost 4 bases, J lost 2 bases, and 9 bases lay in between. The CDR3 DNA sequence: TGTGCCAGCAGTTCCTCAGTCACTGGGGCCAACGTCCTGACTTTC. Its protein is CASSSSVTGANVLTF.

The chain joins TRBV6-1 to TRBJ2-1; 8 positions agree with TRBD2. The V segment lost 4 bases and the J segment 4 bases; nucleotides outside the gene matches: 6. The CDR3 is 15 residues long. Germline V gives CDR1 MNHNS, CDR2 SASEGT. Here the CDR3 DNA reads TGTGCCAGCAGTGCCAGCGGCGGGAGGTACAATGAGCAGTTCTTC. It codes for CASSASGGRYNEQFF.

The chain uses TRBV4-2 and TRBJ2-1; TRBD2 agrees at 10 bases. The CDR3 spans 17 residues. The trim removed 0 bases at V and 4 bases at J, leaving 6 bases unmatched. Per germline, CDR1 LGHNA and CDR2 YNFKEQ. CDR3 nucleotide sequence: TGTGCCAGCAGCCAAGATCACCCTAGCGGGGGATACAATGAGCAGTTCTTC. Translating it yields CASSQDHPSGGYNEQFF.

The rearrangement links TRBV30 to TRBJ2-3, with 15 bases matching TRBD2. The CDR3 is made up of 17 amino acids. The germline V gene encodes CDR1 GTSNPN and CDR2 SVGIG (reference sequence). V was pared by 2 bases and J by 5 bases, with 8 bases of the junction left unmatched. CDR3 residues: CAWSPSWTSGGGDTQYF. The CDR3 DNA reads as TGTGCCTGGAGTCCCTCATGGACTAGCGGGGGGGGAGATACGCAGTATTTT.

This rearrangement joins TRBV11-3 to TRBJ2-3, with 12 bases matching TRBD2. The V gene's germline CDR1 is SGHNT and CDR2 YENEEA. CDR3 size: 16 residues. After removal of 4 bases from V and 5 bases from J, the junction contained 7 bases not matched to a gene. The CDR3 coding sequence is TGTGCCAGCAGCTCTAGACTAGCGGGAGCCGGAGATACGCAGTATTTT. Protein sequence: CASSSRLAGAGDTQYF.

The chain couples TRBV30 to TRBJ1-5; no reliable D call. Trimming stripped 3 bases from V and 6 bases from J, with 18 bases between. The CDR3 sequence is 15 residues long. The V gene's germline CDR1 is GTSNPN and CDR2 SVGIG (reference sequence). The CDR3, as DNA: TGTGCCTGGAGGGAAGAAGGGAGAGAAGCTCAGCCCCAGCATTTT. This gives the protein CAWREEGREAQPQHF.

CDR3 bases: TGCGCCAGCAGTGAGTCGTCCGGCGGGAGTACGCAGTATTTT. Encoded protein: CASSESSGGSTQYF. The rearrangement links TRBV10-2 to TRBJ2-3; 7 nucleotides align to TRBD2. CDR1 WSHSY and CDR2 SAAADI come from the germline V gene. J lost 8 bases, V lost 0 bases, and 5 bases had no gene match. The CDR3 length is 14 residues.

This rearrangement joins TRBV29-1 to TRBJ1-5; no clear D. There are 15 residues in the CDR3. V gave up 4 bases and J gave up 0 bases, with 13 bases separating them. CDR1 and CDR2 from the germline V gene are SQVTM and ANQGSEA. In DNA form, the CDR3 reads TGCAGCGTTGCGTCCGGGTGGGGTAGCAATCAGCCCCAGCATTTT. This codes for CSVASGWGSNQPQHF.

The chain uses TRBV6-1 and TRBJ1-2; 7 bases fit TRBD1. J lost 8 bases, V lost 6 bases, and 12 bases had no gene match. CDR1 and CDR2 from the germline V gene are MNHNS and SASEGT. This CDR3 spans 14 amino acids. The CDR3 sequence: CASRGQSFPSGYTF. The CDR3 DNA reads TGTGCCAGCAGGGGACAGTCCTTCCCTAGCGGCTACACCTTC.

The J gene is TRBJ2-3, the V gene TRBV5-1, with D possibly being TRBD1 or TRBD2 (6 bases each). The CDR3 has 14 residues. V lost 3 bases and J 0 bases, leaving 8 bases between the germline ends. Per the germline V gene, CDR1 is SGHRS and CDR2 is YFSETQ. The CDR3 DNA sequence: TGCGCCAGCAGCTGGGGGGCTAGCACAGATACGCAGTATTTT. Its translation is CASSWGASTDTQYF.

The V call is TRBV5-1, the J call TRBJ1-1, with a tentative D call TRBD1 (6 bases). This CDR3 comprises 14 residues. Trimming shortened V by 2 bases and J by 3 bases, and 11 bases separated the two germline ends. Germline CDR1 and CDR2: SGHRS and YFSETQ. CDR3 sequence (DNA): TGCGCCAGCAGCTTCGGGGGCGTCGACACTGAAGCTTTCTTT. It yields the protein CASSFGGVDTEAFF. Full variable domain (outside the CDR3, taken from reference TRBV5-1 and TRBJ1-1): KAGVTQTPRYLIKTRGQQVTLSCSPISGHRSVSWYQQTPGQGLQFLFEYFSETQRNKGNFPGRFSGRQFSNSRSEMNVSTLELGDSALYLCASSFGGVDTEAFFGQGTRLTVV.

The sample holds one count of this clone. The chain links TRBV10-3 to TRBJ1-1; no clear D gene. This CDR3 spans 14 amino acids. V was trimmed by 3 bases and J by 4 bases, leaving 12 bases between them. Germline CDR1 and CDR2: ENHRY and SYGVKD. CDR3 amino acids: CAISEYTQSTEAFF. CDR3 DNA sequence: TGTGCCATCAGTGAATACACGCAGTCCACTGAAGCTTTCTTT.

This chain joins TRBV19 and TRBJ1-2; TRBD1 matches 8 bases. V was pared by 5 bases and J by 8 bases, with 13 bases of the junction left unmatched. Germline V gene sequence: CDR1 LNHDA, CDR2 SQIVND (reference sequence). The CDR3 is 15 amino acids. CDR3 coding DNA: TGTGCCAGTAGTCCGTTGGACAGGGCCGGCATCGGCTACACCTTC. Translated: CASSPLDRAGIGYTF.

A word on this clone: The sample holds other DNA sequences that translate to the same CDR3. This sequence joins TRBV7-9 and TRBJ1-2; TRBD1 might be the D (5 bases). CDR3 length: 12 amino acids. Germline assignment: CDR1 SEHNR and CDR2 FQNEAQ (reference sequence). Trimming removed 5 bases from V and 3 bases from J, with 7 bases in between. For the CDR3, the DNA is TGTGCCAGCAGCCTGACAGACTATGGCTACACCTTC. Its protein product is CASSLTDYGYTF.

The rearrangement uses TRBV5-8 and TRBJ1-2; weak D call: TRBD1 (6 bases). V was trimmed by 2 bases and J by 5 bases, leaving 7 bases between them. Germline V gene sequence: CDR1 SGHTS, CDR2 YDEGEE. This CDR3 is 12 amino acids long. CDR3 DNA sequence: TGTGCCAGCAGCTTACAGGGTTATGGCTACACCTTC. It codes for CASSLQGYGYTF.

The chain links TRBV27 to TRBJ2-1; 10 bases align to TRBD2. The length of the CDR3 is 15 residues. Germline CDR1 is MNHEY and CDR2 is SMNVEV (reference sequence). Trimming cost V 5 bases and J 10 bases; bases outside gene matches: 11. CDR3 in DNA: TGTGCCAGCAGTCCTACTACTAGCGGGGACACAGAGCAGTTCTTC. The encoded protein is CASSPTTSGDTEQFF.

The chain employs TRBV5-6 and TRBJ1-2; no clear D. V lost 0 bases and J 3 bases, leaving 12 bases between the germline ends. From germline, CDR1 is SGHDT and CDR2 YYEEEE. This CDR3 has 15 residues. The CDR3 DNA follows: TGTGCCAGCAGCTTGGGGTCTACGGCGGACTATGGCTACACCTTC. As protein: CASSLGSTADYGYTF.

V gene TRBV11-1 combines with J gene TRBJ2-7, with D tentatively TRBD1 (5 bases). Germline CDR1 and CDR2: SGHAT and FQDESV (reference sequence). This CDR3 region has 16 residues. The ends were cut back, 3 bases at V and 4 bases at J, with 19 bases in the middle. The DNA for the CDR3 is TGTGCCAGCAGCTTGTCCCGAGACAGAGCCTTGTACGAGCAGTACTTC. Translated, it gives CASSLSRDRALYEQYF.

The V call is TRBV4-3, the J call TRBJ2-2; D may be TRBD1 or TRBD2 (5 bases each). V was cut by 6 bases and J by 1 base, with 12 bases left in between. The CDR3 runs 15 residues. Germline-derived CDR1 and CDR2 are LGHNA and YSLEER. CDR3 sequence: CASSGTDRNTGELFF. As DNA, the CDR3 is TGCGCCAGCAGTGGGACCGACAGGAACACCGGGGAGCTGTTTTTT.